The rows below give T cell receptor beta chains drawn from one sample of a study of PD-1 blockade in classical Hodgkin lymphoma. Clones were read by immunoSEQ multiplex PCR, and TCRdb kept only the in-frame ones, dropping some. Seen here are about 24,000 clones, around 81% observed once, and the top ten hold roughly a fifth. The sample here was peripheral blood mononuclear cells (PBMCs), taken before the second cycle of nivolumab. Receptors were obtained from a human donor with classical Hodgkin lymphoma. CDR3s include the opening cysteine and the closing phenylalanine or tryptophan. The order of the fields is V gene, CDR3 protein.

TRBV5-6 CASSTQGSTNEKLFF
TRBV7-3 CASSASIDSSYEQYF
TRBV19 CASSNSGGNTGELFF
TRBV6-6 CASSPTRIRENIQYF
TRBV27 CASSPGLRYEQYF
TRBV30 CAWTRGNSPLHF
TRBV9 CARRPGQGYEQYF
TRBV27 CASSLTGANEQFF
TRBV19 CASRNYKAGGNNQPQHF
TRBV7-3 CASSPRGGHEQYF
TRBV19 CASSSPGTQPTGELFF
TRBV5-4 CASSPTNGGSSNEKLFF
TRBV7-9 CASSLGQLNEKLFF
TRBV2 CASSEGLARNEQFF
TRBV19 CASSVLHPGASSGNTIYF
TRBV19 CASSARDRDQPQHF
TRBV29-1 CSAGGDPYEQYF
TRBV6-5 CASSKPGQWGYTF
TRBV19 CASSIEARERGQPQHF